These T cell receptor beta chains were read from a single sample in a study of blood T cell repertoires in COVID-19. Sequenced by immunoSEQ multiplex PCR; TCRdb stores in-frame clones only, minus some. The sample carries 84,000 or so clones, 82% recorded once. Sequencing was performed on peripheral blood. The origin of the receptors is a woman of 80 years or more with acute or convalescent COVID-19. The CDR3 runs from the conserved cysteine through the conserved F or W. Each record gives: V gene, clone size, J gene, D gene, CDR3 protein, CDR3 DNA. D genes are given only for firm matches. Rows may omit the clone size; those that give it use once, few, many or a size class.

>TRBV6-1|NA|TRBJ1-2|NA
CASSETDGYTF
TGTGCCAGCAGTGAAACAGATGGCTACACCTTC
>TRBV27|NA|TRBJ2-1|NA
CASSPGIQQFF
TGTGCCAGCAGTCCAGGAATACAGCAGTTCTTC
>TRBV20-1|NA|TRBJ2-3|NA
CSASDTGGVRTDTQYF
TGCAGTGCTAGTGATACGGGGGGCGTCCGCACAGATACGCAGTATTTT
>TRBV3-1/TRBV3-2|NA|TRBJ1-5|NA
CASSQGRQNNQPQHF
TGTGCCAGCAGCCAAGGTCGACAGAACAATCAGCCCCAGCATTTT
>TRBV6-6|NA|TRBJ1-5|NA
CASSSDSTGNQPQHF
TGTGCCAGCAGTTCGGACAGCACGGGCAATCAGCCCCAGCATTTT
>TRBV27|few|TRBJ2-3|NA
CASRTQLQGSTDTQYF
TGTGCCAGCAGGACACAGCTACAGGGTTCGACAGATACGCAGTATTTT
>TRBV28|NA|TRBJ1-2|NA
CAIPLSGSGSYGYTF
TGTGCCATCCCGTTATCCGGATCAGGTAGCTATGGCTACACCTTC
>TRBV5-1|once|TRBJ2-5|TRBD2
CASSLANAGGQETQYF
TGCGCCAGCAGCTTGGCCAATGCGGGGGGACAAGAGACCCAGTACTTC
>TRBV10-1|few|TRBJ2-2|NA
CASSRGPGELFF
TGCGCCAGCAGCAGGGGTCCCGGGGAGCTGTTTTTT
>TRBV19|NA|TRBJ2-5|NA
CASTRSSGGETQYF
TGTGCCAGTACCCGGTCGAGCGGTGGAGAGACCCAGTACTTC
>TRBV9|NA|TRBJ2-6|TRBD1
CASSLGTGAGANVLTF
TGTGCCAGCAGCCTCGGGACAGGGGCTGGGGCCAACGTCCTGACTTTC
>TRBV5-4|NA|TRBJ2-1|TRBD2
CASSLGGGDNEQFF
TGTGCCAGCAGCTTGGGGGGAGGGGACAATGAGCAGTTCTTC
>TRBV11-3|NA|TRBJ2-2|NA
CASSFVDITNTGELFF
TGTGCCAGCAGCTTCGTGGACATCACGAACACCGGGGAGCTGTTTTTT
>TRBV6-4|once|TRBJ2-3|TRBD1
CASSVENRDRDTQYF
TGTGCCAGCAGTGTCGAAAACCGGGACAGAGATACGCAGTATTTT
>TRBV5-4|NA|TRBJ2-1|TRBD2
CASSGTSGHYNEQFF
TGTGCCAGCAGCGGGACTAGCGGGCACTACAATGAGCAGTTCTTC
>TRBV3-1/TRBV3-2|NA|TRBJ2-2|NA
CASSPVEAGELFF
TGTGCCAGCAGCCCTGTCGAGGCCGGGGAGCTGTTTTTT
>TRBV19|NA|TRBJ1-1|TRBD1
CASGLGGWDTEAFF
TGTGCCAGTGGTTTAGGGGGCTGGGACACTGAAGCTTTCTTT
>TRBV7-8|NA|TRBJ1-1|NA
CASSLGGGVNTEAFF
TGTGCCAGCAGCTTAGGAGGGGGAGTGAACACTGAAGCTTTCTTT
>TRBV5-1|NA|TRBJ2-7|NA
CASSSTGTYEQYF
TGCGCCAGCAGCTCAACAGGTACCTACGAGCAGTACTTC
>TRBV13|NA|TRBJ2-3|TRBD2
CASSSGTSGRVRDTQYF
TGTGCCAGCAGCTCCGGGACTAGCGGGAGGGTTCGGGATACGCAGTATTTT
>TRBV28|NA|TRBJ2-7|TRBD1
CASSQAGQGTYEQYF
TGTGCCAGCAGTCAAGCGGGACAGGGGACCTACGAGCAGTACTTC
>TRBV5-1|NA|TRBJ2-2|NA
CASSLPLGSGRNTGELFF
TGCGCCAGCAGCTTGCCCCTAGGGTCAGGGCGGAACACCGGGGAGCTGTTTTTT
>TRBV19|NA|TRBJ2-5|NA
CASSTQGPGETQYF
TGTGCCAGTAGTACCCAAGGACCGGGGGAGACCCAGTACTTC
>TRBV10-2|NA|TRBJ1-5|NA
CASSESGAGNQPQHF
TGCGCCAGCAGTGAGTCTGGGGCGGGCAATCAGCCCCAGCATTTT
>TRBV6-5|NA|TRBJ2-6|NA
CASSSRGSGANVLTF
TGTGCCAGCAGTTCCAGGGGCTCTGGGGCCAACGTCCTGACTTTC
>TRBV6-5|NA|TRBJ1-1|NA
CASSPPGTLYTEAFF
TGTGCCAGCAGCCCCCCCGGGACATTATACACTGAAGCTTTCTTT
>TRBV2|NA|TRBJ1-4|TRBD1
CASRPTGILGEKLFF
TGTGCCAGCAGGCCGACAGGGATTCTCGGTGAAAAACTGTTTTTT
>TRBV6-5|NA|TRBJ2-6|TRBD1
CASVGQVGGANVLTF
TGTGCCAGCGTAGGACAGGTCGGTGGGGCCAACGTCCTGACTTTC
>TRBV6-5|NA|TRBJ1-1|TRBD1
CASSYRTGGNTEAFF
TGTGCCAGCAGTTACCGGACAGGAGGGAACACTGAAGCTTTCTTT
>TRBV10-3|NA|TRBJ1-5|NA
CATGGEKSNQPQHF
TGTGCCACTGGTGGGGAGAAGAGCAATCAGCCCCAGCATTTT
>TRBV5-8|NA|TRBJ1-3|NA
CASSLGVRVSGNTIYF
TGTGCCAGCAGCTTGGGTGTTAGAGTCTCTGGAAACACCATATATTTT
>TRBV7-9|few|TRBJ1-2|NA
CASSLVRSEGYTF
TGTGCCAGCAGCTTAGTGCGATCCGAAGGCTACACCTTC
>TRBV19|NA|TRBJ2-2|TRBD2
CASRAGPTGELFF
TGTGCCAGTAGAGCGGGACCCACCGGGGAGCTGTTTTTT
>TRBV6-5|NA|TRBJ1-6|NA
CASLRQVHSDSPLHF
TGTGCCAGCCTTAGACAGGTTCATTCCGATTCACCCCTCCACTTT
>TRBV7-9|NA|TRBJ2-7|NA
CASSLTPTYEQYF
TGTGCCAGCAGCTTAACACCCACCTACGAGCAGTACTTC
>TRBV4-1|few|TRBJ1-2|NA
CASSQESAVSQTYGYTF
TGCGCCAGCAGCCAAGAGTCGGCCGTATCACAGACCTATGGCTACACCTTC
>TRBV6-6|NA|TRBJ2-5|NA
CASSYPLGAVPETQYF
TGTGCCAGCAGTTATCCCCTTGGGGCAGTCCCAGAGACCCAGTACTTC